The 8 T cell receptor beta chains listed next were all sequenced from one sample in a study of blood T cell repertoires in COVID-19. Data came from immunoSEQ multiplex PCR; TCRdb stores just in-frame clones and leaves some out. In the table there are roughly 300,000 clones, around 90% of which are singletons. Sequencing used peripheral blood. These receptors were taken from a young man with active or convalescent COVID-19.

V usage is TRBV10-2 and J usage is TRBJ2-3; TRBD2 agrees at 14 bases. The CDR3 is made up of 19 amino acids. Per the germline V gene, CDR1 is WSHSY and CDR2 is SAAADI. Germline trimming cut 7 bases from V and 0 bases from J; bases unmatched to any gene: 12. CDR3 in amino acids: CASTPTSGGDSSSTDTQYF. The CDR3 nucleotides are TGCGCCAGCACTCCGACTAGCGGGGGGGATTCCTCTAGCACAGATACGCAGTATTTT.

This clone was picked up one time. The V and J genes are TRBV10-3 and TRBJ2-7; 9 bases are a match to TRBD1. CDR1 and CDR2 from the germline V gene are ENHRY and SYGVKD. The CDR3 sequence is 12 residues long. V lost 6 bases, J lost 6 bases, and 3 bases stayed unmatched. CDR3 in amino acids: CAIRGQGTEQYF. The CDR3 region has the DNA TGTGCCATCAGGGGACAGGGAACCGAGCAGTACTTC.

This rearrangement joins TRBV6-5 to TRBJ1-1; TRBD1 aligns across 7 bases. Germline V gene sequence: CDR1 MNHEY, CDR2 SVGAGI. The CDR3 contains 15 residues. Germline trimming cut 6 bases from V and 3 bases from J; bases unmatched to any gene: 10. The CDR3 reads CASSQQGSRDTEAFF. DNA for the CDR3: TGTGCCAGCAGCCAACAGGGGAGTCGGGACACTGAAGCTTTCTTT.

This sequence joins TRBV27 and TRBJ1-1, with 7 positions matching TRBD1. The CDR3 runs to 16 residues. Germline CDR1 is MNHEY and CDR2 is SMNVEV (reference sequence). After removal of 5 bases from V and 1 base from J, the junction contained 10 bases not matched to a gene. CDR3 region: CASSTVPGTANTEAFF. In DNA form, the CDR3 reads TGTGCCAGCAGTACGGTACCCGGGACAGCGAACACTGAAGCTTTCTTT.

In its sample, this clone was seen once. This rearrangement joins TRBV5-4 to TRBJ2-5; a possible D gene is TRBD2 (6 bases). This CDR3 region has 14 residues. Trimming took 5 bases from V and 5 from J, leaving 16 bases between them. Germline-derived CDR1 and CDR2 are SGHNT and YYREEE (reference sequence). The CDR3 nucleotides read TGTGCCAGCAGACCCGGGACGGCGGGGGAGACCCAGTACTTC. Residues: CASRPGTAGETQYF.

The V call is TRBV5-4, the J call TRBJ2-1; 8 positions agree with TRBD1. With 4 bases clipped from V and 6 bases from J, the junction kept 6 bases outside the gene matches. This CDR3 is 14 amino acids long. In germline, CDR1 is SGHNT, CDR2 YYREEE (reference sequence). CDR3 DNA: TGTGCCAGCAGCCGCGGACAGGGCGGCAATGAGCAGTTCTTC. Translation gives CASSRGQGGNEQFF. The full variable domain, in which reference TRBV5-4 and TRBJ2-1 provide the parts outside the CDR3, is ETGVTQSPTHLIKTRGQQVTLRCSSQSGHNTVSWYQQALGQGPQFIFQYYREEENGRGNFPPRFSGLQFPNYSSELNVNALELDDSALYLCASSRGQGGNEQFFGPGTRLTVL.

This clone was found once. This chain uses TRBV3-1 (or the pseudogene TRBV3-2) with TRBJ1-2; TRBD1 aligns across 9 bases. The germline V gene encodes CDR1 LGHDT and CDR2 YNNKEL (reference sequence). Unmatched junction bases numbered 3, after V lost 2 bases and J lost 8 bases. CDR3 size: 13 residues. The DNA of the CDR3 is TGTGCCAGCAGCCAAAGGACAGGGGACGGCTACACCTTC. Translation gives CASSQRTGDGYTF.

The genes are TRBV27 and TRBJ1-6, with a weak D call TRBD1 (6 bases). Between the trimmed V and J ends, which lost 7 bases and 3 bases, there was a span of 13 bases. The CDR3 consists of 15 residues. Germline V gene lookup returns CDR1 MNHEY and CDR2 SMNVEV (reference sequence). CDR3 protein: CASNLGGFYNSPLHF. The CDR3, as DNA: TGTGCCAGCAATCTAGGGGGATTCTATAATTCACCCCTCCACTTT.